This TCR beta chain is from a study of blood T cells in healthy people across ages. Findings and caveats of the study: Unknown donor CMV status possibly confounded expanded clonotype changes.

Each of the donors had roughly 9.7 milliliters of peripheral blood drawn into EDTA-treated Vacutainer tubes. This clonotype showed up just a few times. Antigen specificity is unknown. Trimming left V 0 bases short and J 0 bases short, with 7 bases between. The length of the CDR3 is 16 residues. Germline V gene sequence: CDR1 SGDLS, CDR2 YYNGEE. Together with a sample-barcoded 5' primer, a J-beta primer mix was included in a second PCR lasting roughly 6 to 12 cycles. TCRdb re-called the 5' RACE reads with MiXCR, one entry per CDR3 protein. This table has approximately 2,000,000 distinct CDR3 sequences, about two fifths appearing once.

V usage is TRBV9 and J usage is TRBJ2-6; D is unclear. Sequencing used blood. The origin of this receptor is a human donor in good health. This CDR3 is CASSVDGSSGANVLTF. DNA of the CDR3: TGTGCCAGCAGCGTAGATGGAAGCTCTGGGGCCAACGTCCTGACTTTC.